The 28 T cell receptor delta chains in this list originate from one sample, sequenced in a study of γδ T cells in repeated Plasmodium falciparum infection. TCRdb called clones from the multiplex PCR reads again using CATT. The sample lists about 51,000 delta-chain clones; 1.9% were seen once. Vgamma9/Vdelta2+ and Vdelta2-negative gammadelta T cells were flow-sorted from PBMC for bulk sequencing. The sequenced sample consisted of gamma-delta T cells from blood. These receptor sequences come from a pool of human donors (malaria-infected and uninfected, not separated).

This clone was counted between two and nine times. A far larger clone is one nucleotide away, so this likely arose from a read error. In the same sample, other DNA sequences code for this CDR3. The chain joins TRDV1 to TRDJ1; the match to TRDD3 covers 9 bases. In the absence of a J gene in TCRdb, the DNA was matched to germline to assign it here. The CDR3 consists of 22 residues. Germline assignment: CDR1 TSWWSYY and CDR2 QGS. V dropped 2 bases and J dropped 3; count of bases not matched to a gene: 25. DNA for the CDR3: TGTGCTCTTGGGGAAGCCCATCCGGTATTCCGATACTGGGGGACATTGGCCGATAAACTCATCTTT. Encoded protein: CALGEAHPVFRYWGTLADKLIF.

This clone occurred a few times. This DNA's translation differs at residue 10 from TCRdb's protein, which comes from a much larger clone; a read error is likely, and the protein shown is translated from the DNA. This chain joins TRDV2 and TRDJ1, with D tentatively TRDD3 (6 bases). Germline CDR1 and CDR2: GEAIGNYY and EKD. The CDR3 spans 12 residues. The CDR3 region has the DNA TGTGCCTGTGAGGGATATCCCGATAAATTCATCTTT. Protein: CACEGYPDKFIF.

With regard to this clone: The likely explanation is a read error, given a far larger clone one base away. The sample holds other DNA sequences that translate to the same CDR3. The V call is TRDV1, the J call TRDJ1; D is possibly TRDD3 (5 bases). The J gene, not given by TCRdb, was assigned here from a germline match of the nucleotide sequence. CDR3 length: 15 amino acids. Trimming took 6 bases from V and 2 from J, leaving 16 bases between them. Germline assignment: CDR1 TSWWSYY and CDR2 QGS. DNA for the CDR3: TGTGCTCTTGGTTCCCTCGGGGGGGGGACCGATAAACTCATCTTT. Its protein is CALGSLGGGTDKLIF.

This clone was found a few times. The protein TCRdb lists belongs to a much larger clone and differs from this DNA's translation at residue 11, which points to a read error; the protein shown is made from the DNA. J is TRDJ1 and V is TRAV38-2/DV8, with 9 bases lining up with TRDD3. CDR1 and CDR2 from the germline V gene are TSESDYY and QEAYKQQN. With V trimmed by 1 base and J by 2 bases, 30 bases remained unmatched. The length of the CDR3 is 24 residues. The CDR3 DNA reads TGTGCTTATAGGAGCCTAAGGTTAGTCTTTTCCCCTGGGGGATTAAGAATGGAAACCGATAAACTCATCTTT. Translation gives CAYRSLRLVFSPGGLRMETDKLIF.

This clone has a count of ten or more. This probably arose from a read error, given a far larger clone one base away. Other DNA sequences in this specimen translate into the identical CDR3. V and J are TRDV1 and TRDJ1, with D possibly matching TRDD3 (9 bases). The CDR3 contains 25 residues. CDR1 is TSWWSYY, CDR2 QGS, per germline. V was cut by 5 bases and J by 0 bases, with 43 bases left in between. CDR3 sequence (DNA): TGTGCTCTTGGGCGTCGTAGGCCCTTCCTAATGTTGGTTACTGGGGGACCGCTGTACACCGATAAACTCATCTTT. This gives the protein CALGRRRPFLMLVTGGPLYTDKLIF.

This clone was detected many times. TCRdb has a much larger clone's protein, which differs at residue 13 from the translation of this DNA, likely because of a read error; what is shown is the protein translated from the DNA. The CDR3 DNA is TGTGCTCTTGGGGACCCTAGTGGCGGAATTAGACTCACCTTT. This sequence encodes CALGDPSGGIRLTF. No J gene call was made, and the V gene is TRDV1; the table's D gene call, TRDD3, was not cross checked with the DNA. The CDR3 runs 14 residues. CDR1 is TSWWSYY, CDR2 QGS, per germline.

Points on this clone: This DNA translates differently at residue 18 from the TCRdb protein, which is that of a much larger clone; a read error is likely, and the protein shown is the DNA's own translation. The V and J genes are TRDV1 and TRDJ1; 13 bases map to TRDD3. Since TCRdb gives no J gene, matching the DNA to germline was used here to assign it. The germline V gene has CDR1 TSWWSYY and CDR2 QGS. The CDR3 runs 26 residues. V shed 4 bases, J shed 1 base, and the junction held 33 bases outside the gene matches. The CDR3 bases are TGTGCTCTTGGGGCGCCTCGCCTTCTTTTCTATATTACTGGGGGATACGAGTTTAGTAGCACCGATAAACTCATCTTT. Translating it yields CALGAPRLLFYITGGYEFSSTDKLIF.

The table lists this clone with a few counts. Since a far larger clone is one base different, this is likely a read error. At the DNA level, this CDR3 is encoded by other sequences in the same sample as well. The V and J genes are TRDV1 and TRDJ2; D remains ambiguous. As TCRdb names no J gene, one was assigned here on the basis of a DNA match to germline. This CDR3 comprises 18 residues. Looked up from germline, CDR1 is TSWWSYY and CDR2 is QGS. Trimming left V 9 bases short and J 5 bases short, with 28 bases between. The CDR3 spells CALGNLNPITLGTAQLFF. The CDR3 region has the DNA TGTGCTCTCGGGAATCTAAATCCCATTACACTTGGAACAGCACAACTCTTCTTT.

Notes on this clone: The protein recorded in TCRdb matches a much larger clone and deviates from this DNA's translation at residue 19, suggesting a read error; the protein here is obtained by translating the DNA. This chain joins TRDV1 and TRDJ1; TRDD3 agrees at 7 bases. Germline CDR1 and CDR2: TSWWSYY and QGS. This CDR3 is built from 20 residues. The chain's CDR3 is CALGEPYLPYWGCYTDKLTF. The CDR3 DNA is TGTGCTCTTGGGGAACCCTACTTACCGTACTGGGGATGCTACACCGATAAACTCACCTTT.

As regards this clone: The amino acid sequence in TCRdb belongs to a much larger clone and departs from this DNA's translation at residue 7, likely a sequencing read error; the sequence shown is translated from the DNA. The chain carries TRDV3 and TRDJ1; TRDD3 matches 8 bases. Since TCRdb gives no J gene, matching the DNA to germline was used here to assign it. This CDR3 is built from 19 residues. J gave up 0 bases and V 4 bases, and 22 bases lay outside the gene matches. CDR1 is TVYSNPD, CDR2 GDNSRS, per germline (reference sequence). The CDR3 nucleotides are TGTGCCTCCTTTCTTCCTTCACACGGGGATACTGGGTACACCGATAAACTCATCTTT. This translates into CASFLPSHGDTGYTDKLIF.

In this sample, this clone turned up many times. The identical CDR3 is also encoded by other nucleotide sequences in the sample. CDR3 protein: CALGERPLPDWGCDCPDKLIF. The CDR3 DNA is TGTGCTCTTGGGGAACGCCCACTACCTGACTGGGGATGCGATTGTCCCGATAAACTCATCTTT. The chain carries TRDV1 and TRDJ1; 7 nucleotides align to TRDD3. The CDR3 has 21 residues. V lost 1 base, J lost 3 bases, and 23 bases stayed unmatched. Germline-derived CDR1 and CDR2 are TSWWSYY and QGS.

This clone has ten or more counts. The mismatch at residue 9 between this DNA's translation and the TCRdb protein of a much larger clone likely reflects a read error; the protein shown is translated from the DNA. The chain joins TRDV2 to TRDJ1, with 10 bases that match TRDD3. The J gene was missing in TCRdb and was found by matching the end of the DNA to germline. Looked up from germline, CDR1 is GEAIGNYY and CDR2 is EKD. There are 15 residues in the CDR3. V lost 3 bases and J lost 1; bases outside the gene matches: 4. In DNA, the CDR3 is TGTGCCTGTGACCCACTGGGGGATGGCACCGATAAACTCATCTTT. The encoded protein is CACDPLGDGTDKLIF.

This clone appeared many times. It differs at one base from a far larger clone, so likely a read error. Other DNA sequences in this specimen translate into the identical CDR3. The rearrangement joins TRDV1 to TRDJ1, with 10 bases fitting TRDD3. The CDR3 contains 23 residues. V was clipped by 2 bases and J by 0 bases; unmatched bases: 24. Germline V gene sequence: CDR1 TSWWSYY, CDR2 QGS. CDR3 amino acids: CALGELLPARGRGGIRDTDKLIF. The CDR3 DNA reads TGTGCTCTTGGGGAATTGCTCCCCGCGCGAGGGAGAGGGGGGATACGCGACACCGATAAACTCATCTTT.

In its sample, this clone was seen a few times. A far larger clone is only one base removed, so a read error is likely. Other nucleotide sequences in the sample specify the same CDR3. The chain joins TRDV1 to TRDJ1; 10 bases line up with TRDD3. TCRdb gives no J gene; it was assigned here by matching the DNA to germline. CDR3 length: 18 amino acids. Germline V gives CDR1 TSWWSYY, CDR2 QGS. CDR3 sequence (DNA): TGTGCTCTTGGGGAACCCTCACGCCTGGGGGATAATCCCGACAAACTCATCTTT. Its translation: CALGEPSRLGDNPDKLIF.

This clone turned up a few times. The protein recorded in TCRdb matches a much larger clone and deviates from this DNA's translation at residue 8, suggesting a read error; the protein here is obtained by translating the DNA. V is TRDV1 and J is TRDJ1; TRDD3 aligns across 9 bases. V dropped 2 bases and J dropped 3; count of bases not matched to a gene: 28. Looked up from germline, CDR1 is TSWWSYY and CDR2 is QGS. The CDR3 extends over 23 amino acids. The CDR3: CALGEAPLPRVMGDIPYADKLIF. CDR3 bases: TGTGCTCTTGGGGAAGCTCCCCTCCCACGTGTGATGGGGGATATCCCCTATGCCGATAAACTCATCTTT.

This clone is labeled medium-sized (0.01 to 0.1%). Other DNA sequences in the sample encode the same CDR3. The rearrangement uses TRDV3 and TRDJ1; 7 positions agree with TRDD3. From germline, CDR1 is TVYSNPD and CDR2 GDNSRS (reference sequence). J gave up 0 bases and V 4 bases, and 17 bases lay outside the gene matches. The CDR3 runs 17 residues. CDR3 nucleotide sequence: TGTGCCTCCGCCTACGAAGGGTTTCTGGGGGACACCGATAAACTCATCTTT. This sequence encodes CASAYEGFLGDTDKLIF. Together with reference TRDV3 and TRDJ1, the CDR3 gives the full variable domain: CDKVTQSSPDQTVASGSEVVLLCTYDTVYSNPDLFWYRIRPDYSFQFVFYGDNSRSEGADFTQGRFSVKHILTQKAFHLVISPVRTEDSATYYCASAYEGFLGDTDKLIFGKGTRVTVEP.

This clone is medium-sized (0.01 to 0.1%) by share. At the DNA level, this CDR3 is encoded by other sequences in the same sample as well. V is TRDV3 and J is TRDJ1, with 7 bases matching TRDD3. The CDR3 is 17 residues long. Germline CDR1 and CDR2: TVYSNPD and GDNSRS (reference sequence). After removal of 3 bases from V and 0 bases from J, the junction contained 16 bases not matched to a gene. The CDR3 coding sequence is TGTGCCTTGGGGGGGGTACTGGGGAATACCAACACCGATAAACTCATCTTT. Its translation: CALGGVLGNTNTDKLIF.

This clone has a handful of counts. The TCRdb protein, from a much larger clone, departs from this DNA's translation at residue 15, likely by read error; the protein shown derives from the DNA. The genes are TRDV1 and TRDJ1, with D hard to call. No J gene was available from TCRdb, and it was assigned here by a germline match of the DNA. The CDR3 covers 19 residues. Germline CDR1 reads TSWWSYY; CDR2 reads QGS. DNA for the CDR3: TGTGCTCTTGGGTCGCGGCCTCTCCTGTTAATGGTGTACACCGGTAAACTCATCTTT. It translates to CALGSRPLLLMVYTGKLIF.

This clone was recorded a few times. This DNA's translation and the protein TCRdb lists, from a much larger clone, do not match at residue 15, likely due to a read error; the protein shown is translated from the DNA. V is TRDV1 and J is TRDJ1, with D tentatively TRDD2 (5 bases). In the absence of a J gene in TCRdb, the DNA was matched to germline to assign it here. The CDR3 is 23 residues long. Germline V gives CDR1 TSWWSYY, CDR2 QGS. V dropped 0 bases and J dropped 0 bases, with 32 bases sitting between them. Written as DNA, the CDR3 is TGTGCTCTTGGGGAACTAAGCTTCCCTACGGTACGTCTACTGAGGGAAAACACCGATAAACTCATCTTT. The encoded protein is CALGELSFPTVRLLRENTDKLIF.

This clone was recorded many times. The translation of this DNA and the TCRdb protein of a much larger clone differ at residue 11, probably owing to a read error; the protein shown here is translated from the DNA. The V and J genes are TRDV3 and TRDJ1, with 8 bases lining up with TRDD3. TCRdb records no J gene; here it was assigned by comparing the DNA to germline. The CDR3 consists of 21 residues. V lost 1 base and J lost 0; bases outside the gene matches: 25. The germline gives CDR1 TVYSNPD, CDR2 GDNSRS (reference sequence). This CDR3 reads CAFTYPSYWGVASLYTDKLIF. CDR3 in DNA: TGTGCCTTTACCTACCCCTCCTACTGGGGGGTAGCATCCTTGTACACCGATAAACTCATCTTT.

As regards this clone: This DNA translates differently at residue 3 from the TCRdb protein, which is that of a much larger clone; a read error is likely, and the protein shown is the DNA's own translation. This chain uses TRDV3 with TRDJ1; 13 nucleotides agree with TRDD3. Because TCRdb records no J gene, it was assigned here through a match of the DNA to germline. The germline V gene has CDR1 TVYSNPD and CDR2 GDNSRS (reference sequence). The V segment lost 4 bases and the J segment 0 bases; nucleotides outside the gene matches: 32. The CDR3 contains 24 residues. The CDR3 coding sequence is TGTGCCTGTGTCATCGCTCCGAAACTATCTACTGGGGGATACGGGCCTCTCTACACCGATAAACTCATCTTT. Translating gives CACVIAPKLSTGGYGPLYTDKLIF.

Worth noting for this clone: A far more abundant clone sits one base away, making this likely a read error. The rearrangement joins TRDV1 to TRDJ1; TRDD3 matches 9 bases. The J gene was missing in TCRdb and was found by matching the end of the DNA to germline. Germline V CDR1 and CDR2: TSWWSYY, QGS. The CDR3 spans 21 residues. After removal of 2 bases from V and 2 bases from J, the junction contained 21 bases not matched to a gene. The CDR3 reads CALGESLSVLPWGIYTDKLIF. CDR3 in DNA: TGTGCTCTTGGGGAATCCCTGTCTGTCCTCCCATGGGGGATATATACCGATAAACTCATCTTT.

This clone was counted many times. TCRdb assigns this DNA the protein of a much larger clone, which departs from its translation at residue 15; this likely reflects a read error, and the protein shown comes from translating the DNA. V gene TRDV2 combines with J gene TRDJ1; TRDD2 or TRDD3 may be the D gene (5 bases each). Matching the DNA to germline supplied the J gene, which TCRdb does not give. CDR1 is GEAIGNYY and CDR2 is EKD in the germline V gene. The CDR3 is 20 residues long. Deletions cut 3 bases from V and 3 bases from J, with 31 bases between. The CDR3 DNA reads as TGTGCCTGTGACTCGGTCGCCGTTCGGGGGGCTTCCCTGTACGCCGATAAACTCATCTTT. Encoded protein: CACDSVAVRGASLYADKLIF.

On this clone: This DNA's translation differs at residue 8 from TCRdb's protein, which comes from a much larger clone; a read error is likely, and the protein shown is translated from the DNA. In the same sample, other DNA sequences code for this CDR3. This chain uses TRDV3 with TRDJ1; TRDD1 or TRDD3 may be the D gene (5 bases each). The J gene, absent from TCRdb, was called here by matching the DNA to germline. Trimming shortened V by 3 bases and J by 0 bases, and 35 bases separated the two germline ends. Per germline, CDR1 TVYSNPD and CDR2 GDNSRS (reference sequence). This CDR3 is 21 amino acids long. As DNA, the CDR3 is TGTGCCTTCCATGGGGTCCCACAAAAGGGGACCAACCAGAAATACACCGATAAACTCATCTTT. This encodes CAFHGVPQKGTNQKYTDKLIF.

This clone has more than one count but fewer than ten. A far bigger clonotype differs at one base, so this is likely a read error. In the same sample, other DNA sequences code for this CDR3. J gene calling gave no result, while the V gene is TRAV38-2/DV8; the tabulated D call, TRDD3, remains unverified against the DNA. The CDR3 totals 20 residues. Germline V gene data show CDR1 as TSESDYY and CDR2 as QEAYKQQN. CDR3 bases: TGTGCTTATAGGAGCGGCACTGCTTTCCGAGTCGGGGATCGCAGGGATAAACTCATTTTT. It is translated as CAYRSGTAFRVGDRRDKLIF.

Of note for this clone: A much larger clonotype is one base distant, so this may be a read error. At the DNA level, this CDR3 is encoded by other sequences in the same sample as well. The V gene is TRDV1, the J gene TRDJ1; weak D call: TRDD3 (5 bases). The germline gives CDR1 TSWWSYY, CDR2 QGS. The CDR3 is 26 residues long. In DNA form, the CDR3 reads TGTGCCCTTGGGGAACACGTAGGAGTTATAATCTCGGTCCGCTATTTTAAGGTGGGTTACACCGATAAACTCATCTTT. It yields the protein CALGEHVGVIISVRYFKVGYTDKLIF.

The table lists this clone with many counts. The protein recorded in TCRdb matches a much larger clone and deviates from this DNA's translation at residue 4, suggesting a read error; the protein here is obtained by translating the DNA. The chain couples TRDV2 to TRDJ2; 9 nucleotides line up with TRDD3. Trimming took 8 bases from V and 9 from J; bases not matched to a gene: 15. CDR3 length equals 15 residues. The V gene's germline CDR1 is GEAIGNYY and CDR2 EKD. CDR3 bases: TGTGCCTTTGCTGAACTGGGGGAGCCTTCTTCACAACTCTTCTTT. This encodes CAFAELGEPSSQLFF.

This clone was seen a handful of times. The protein held in TCRdb is that of a much larger clone and does not match this DNA's translation at residue 3, likely because of a read error; the protein shown is translated from the DNA. The chain is built from TRDV1 and TRDJ1; D might be TRDD3 (6 bases). TCRdb lists no J gene, so it was determined here by aligning the DNA to germline. CDR1 is TSWWSYY, CDR2 QGS, per germline. The CDR3 runs to 24 residues. The CDR3 DNA reads TGTGCTCCTGGGGAACTTAAAGTACTAGAGCCATTACCTCGCGTACGCATCTACACCGATAAACTCATCTTT. This encodes CAPGELKVLEPLPRVRIYTDKLIF.